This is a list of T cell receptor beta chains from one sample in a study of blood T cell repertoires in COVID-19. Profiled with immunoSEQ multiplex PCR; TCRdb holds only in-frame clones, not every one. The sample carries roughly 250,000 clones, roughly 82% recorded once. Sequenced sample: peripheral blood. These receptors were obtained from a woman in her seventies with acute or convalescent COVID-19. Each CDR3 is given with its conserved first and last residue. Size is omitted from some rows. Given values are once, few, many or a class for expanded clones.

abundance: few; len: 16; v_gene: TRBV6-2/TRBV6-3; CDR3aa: CASSSSGLAFGYEQYF
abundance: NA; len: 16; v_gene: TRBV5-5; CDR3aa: CASSLIVRGIDYGYTF
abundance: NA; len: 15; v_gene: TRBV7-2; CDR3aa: CASSLALGGSYGYTF
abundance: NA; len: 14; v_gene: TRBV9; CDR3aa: CASSVEGSGGTQYF
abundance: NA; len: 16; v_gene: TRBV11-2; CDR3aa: CASSLAVGYGGEKLFF
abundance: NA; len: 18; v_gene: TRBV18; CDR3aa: CASSRETGTVYANYGYTF
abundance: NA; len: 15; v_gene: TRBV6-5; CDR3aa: CASSLGTPGGNTIYF
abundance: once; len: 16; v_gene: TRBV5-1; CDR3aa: CASSLASGGAGNTIYF
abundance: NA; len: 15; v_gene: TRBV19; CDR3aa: CASSIAGQGNYGYTF
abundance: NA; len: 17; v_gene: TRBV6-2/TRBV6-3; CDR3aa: CASSYKPGTRGNQPQHF
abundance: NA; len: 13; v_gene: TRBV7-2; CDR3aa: CASTRDRNYGYTF
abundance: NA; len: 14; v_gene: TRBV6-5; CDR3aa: CASGVYTGETEAFF
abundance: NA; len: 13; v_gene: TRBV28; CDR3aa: CASISGGNYEQYF
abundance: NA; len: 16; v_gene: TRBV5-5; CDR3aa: CASSLGLRAQPEAGTF
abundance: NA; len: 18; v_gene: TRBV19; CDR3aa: CASSIAQGRATPDYGYTF
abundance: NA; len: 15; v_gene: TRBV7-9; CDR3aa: CASNQGTGVQETQYF
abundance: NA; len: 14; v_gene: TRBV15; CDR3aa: CATSRGQGGGEQYF
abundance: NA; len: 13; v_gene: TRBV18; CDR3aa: CATTGATDSPLHF
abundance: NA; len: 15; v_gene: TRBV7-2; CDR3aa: CASSMDGRGTDTQYF
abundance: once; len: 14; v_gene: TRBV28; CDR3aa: CASSFRPGGVGYTF
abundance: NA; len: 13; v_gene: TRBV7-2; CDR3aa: CASSLASQSPLHF
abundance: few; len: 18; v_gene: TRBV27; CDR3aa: CASTQYALGQRGNYGYTF
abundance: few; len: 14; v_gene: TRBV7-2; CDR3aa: CASSLTGWQETQYF
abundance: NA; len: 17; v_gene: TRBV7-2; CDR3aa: CASSSSLIAGVTDTQYF
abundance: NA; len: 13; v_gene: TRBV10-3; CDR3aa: CAISNRVTYEQYF
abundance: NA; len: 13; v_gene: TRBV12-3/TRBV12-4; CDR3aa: CASSPTDRYGYTF
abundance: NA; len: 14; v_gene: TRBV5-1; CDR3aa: CASSFSGGKDIQYF
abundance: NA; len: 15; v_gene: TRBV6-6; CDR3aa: CASRLSGGLSNEQFF